This TCR beta chain is drawn from a study of T cell repertoires in cytomegalovirus infection. Study as a whole: CMV infection and matching HLA type were both indicated by public TCR beta signatures.

This clonotype was seen at least ten times. The target antigen is unknown. One end of the junction varies from germline; a read error may be responsible. Germline V gene lookup returns CDR1 SGHTA and CDR2 FQGNSA. The CDR3 is made up of 13 amino acids. TCRdb fed the reads into MiXCR, producing one record per CDR3 protein. This sample yields over 450,000 distinct CDR3 sequences, of which roughly 10% are seen a single time; more than 8.5% belongs to the top ten. Study-level findings and limits: Pooled public TCR beta family frequency picked out CMV carriers with the relevant HLA.

The sequenced sample consisted of PBMCs. The sequence was obtained from a human donor in good health (CMV status not recorded). Some clones in this sample may be carry-over from other donors' samples. The J gene is TRBJ2-2, the V gene TRBV7-2; either TRBD1 or TRBD2 may fit D (5 bases each). The CDR3 sequence is CASSLVRVAGELF. The CDR3 coding sequence is TGTGCCAGCAGCTTAGTCAGGGTTGCCGGGGAGCTGTTT.